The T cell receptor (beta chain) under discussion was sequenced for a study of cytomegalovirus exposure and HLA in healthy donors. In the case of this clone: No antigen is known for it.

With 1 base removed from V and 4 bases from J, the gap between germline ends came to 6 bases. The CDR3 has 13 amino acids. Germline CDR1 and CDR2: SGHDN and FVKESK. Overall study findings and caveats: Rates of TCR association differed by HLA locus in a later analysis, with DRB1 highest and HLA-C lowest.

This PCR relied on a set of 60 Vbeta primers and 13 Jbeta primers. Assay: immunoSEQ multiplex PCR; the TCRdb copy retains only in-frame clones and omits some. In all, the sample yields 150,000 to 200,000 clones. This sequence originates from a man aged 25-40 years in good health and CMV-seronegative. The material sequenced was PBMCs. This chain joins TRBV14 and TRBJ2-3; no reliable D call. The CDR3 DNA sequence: TGTGCCAGCAGCCAAGGTAGAGCAGATACGCAGTATTTT. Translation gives CASSQGRADTQYF.